These 9 T cell receptor beta chains originate from one sample sequenced in a study of T cell repertoires in ileal Crohn's disease. The data were produced by immunoSEQ multiplex PCR, yet TCRdb's version contains in-frame clones alone and is incomplete. The table includes roughly 13,000 clones, around nine tenths detected once. The specimen sequenced was ileal tissue. Receptors originate from an adult with Crohn's disease.

This sequence joins TRBV7-3 and TRBJ2-1, with 7 bases fitting TRBD1. V lost 4 bases, J lost 4 bases, and 7 bases stayed unmatched. The germline V gene encodes CDR1 SGHTA and CDR2 FQGTGA. This CDR3 spans 15 amino acids. The CDR3 region has the DNA TGTGCCAGCAGCTCTGACAGGGCCGGTTACAATGAGCAGTTCTTC. This encodes CASSSDRAGYNEQFF.

This clone was counted only a few times. The chain carries TRBV7-9 and TRBJ1-1; D gene ambiguous. CDR3 length equals 15 residues. With 0 bases removed from V and 1 base from J, the gap between germline ends came to 9 bases. The germline CDR1 and CDR2 sequences are SEHNR and FQNEAQ (reference sequence). The CDR3 reads CASSLAFNPNTEAFF. CDR3 DNA sequence: TGTGCCAGCAGCTTAGCTTTTAATCCGAACACTGAAGCTTTCTTT.

The rearrangement joins TRBV5-4 to TRBJ2-7; the match to TRBD2 covers 8 bases. Germline V gene sequence: CDR1 SGHNT, CDR2 YYREEE (reference sequence). The CDR3 is 16 residues long. The V gene end was trimmed by 1 base and the J gene end by 2 bases; junction bases not matched to a gene: 8. CDR3 amino acids: CASSLRTSQTPYEQYF. The DNA of the CDR3 is TGTGCCAGCAGCTTGAGGACTAGCCAAACCCCCTACGAGCAGTACTTC.

For the CDR3, the DNA is TGTGCCAGCACGATGGCCCAGGGACACCAGCCCCAGCATTTT. Protein: CASTMAQGHQPQHF. V is TRBV6-6 and J is TRBJ1-5; D might be TRBD1 (6 bases). V was trimmed by 7 bases and J by 7 bases, leaving 17 bases between them. Per the germline V gene, CDR1 is MNHNY and CDR2 is SVGAGI (reference sequence). This CDR3 spans 14 amino acids.

The chain links TRBV19 to TRBJ2-5; 7 bases are shared with TRBD1. The CDR3 runs to 14 residues. Germline lookup yields CDR1 LNHDA and CDR2 SQIVND (reference sequence). J gave up 3 bases and V 6 bases, and 7 bases lay outside the gene matches. The CDR3 DNA reads TGTGCCAGTAGCAACGGACAGGCTGAAGAGACCCAGTACTTC. This translates into CASSNGQAEETQYF. The full variable domain, completed using reference TRBV19 and TRBJ2-5, is DGGITQSPKYLFRKEGQNVTLSCEQNLNHDAMYWYRQDPGQGLRLIYYSQIVNDFQKGDIAEGYSVSREKKESFPLTVTSAQKNPTAFYLCASSNGQAEETQYFGPGTRLLVL.

This clone was counted a single time. The rearrangement uses TRBV23-1 and TRBJ1-3; D might be TRBD1 (6 bases). TRBV23-1 is reported as an ORF; its role is uncertain. V was clipped by 7 bases and J by 4 bases, with 26 bases between them. The CDR3 runs 18 residues. The CDR3 nucleotides read TGCGCCAGCATCGATGGGGGGGGACACCCTCGCTGGGGAAACACCATATATTTT. Protein product: CASIDGGGHPRWGNTIYF.

The rearrangement uses TRBV27 and TRBJ2-7; possibly TRBD2 for D (6 bases). This CDR3 has 12 amino acids. Trimming removed 0 bases from V and 6 bases from J, with 6 bases in between. Germline CDR1 reads MNHEY; CDR2 reads SMNVEV (reference sequence). CDR3 residues: CASSLSGGEQYF. The CDR3 nucleotides are TGTGCCAGCAGTTTATCGGGGGGCGAGCAGTACTTC.

The chain joins TRBV29-1 to TRBJ2-1; TRBD2 is a possible D gene (5 bases). CDR3 length: 17 amino acids. CDR1 SQVTM and CDR2 ANQGSEA come from the germline V gene. V was cut by 5 bases and J by 6 bases, with 26 bases left in between. CDR3 protein: CSVPDVWASSVPNEQFF. The CDR3 nucleotides read TGCAGCGTTCCCGACGTGTGGGCTAGCTCCGTTCCCAATGAGCAGTTCTTC.

This sequence joins TRBV5-1 and TRBJ1-5; 8 nucleotides line up with TRBD1. V was clipped by 4 bases and J by 8 bases; unmatched bases: 8. In germline, CDR1 is SGHRS, CDR2 YFSETQ. CDR3 length equals 14 residues. This CDR3 reads CASSPGQVGEPQHF. CDR3 sequence (DNA): TGCGCCAGCAGCCCGGGACAGGTGGGAGAGCCCCAGCATTTT.